The TCR beta chain described here comes from a study of control samples from healthy donors and cancer patients. Germline assignment: CDR1 KGHSH and CDR2 LQKENI. The CDR3 is 13 amino acids. After removal of 3 bases from V and 10 bases from J, the junction contained 4 bases not matched to a gene. This clone appeared once. The same CDR3 also results from other DNA sequences found in this sample. Sequenced by immunoSEQ multiplex PCR; TCRdb stores in-frame clones only, minus some. The sample gives some 200,000 clones, roughly 94% of which show up once; around 1.5% is in the top ten. This TCR was sampled from a man aged 50 to 59 in good health. The material sequenced was blood. This rearrangement joins TRBV18 to TRBJ1-1; 11 bases fit TRBD1. CDR3 residues: CASSPPGQGVAFF. CDR3 nucleotides: TGTGCCAGCTCACCTCCGGGACAGGGGGTAGCTTTCTTT.